Presented here are 17 T cell receptor beta chains from one specimen sequenced in a study of CD8 T cells in ankylosing spondylitis. TCRdb ran MiXCR on the 5' RACE reads and lists one entry per CDR3 protein. The sample consists of almost 250,000 distinct CDR3 sequences, 32% of them appearing once. Sequenced input: blood, either unsorted or a sorted T cell fraction (not recorded which). All receptors derive from a male donor with ankylosing spondylitis or in good health (not recorded which).

This chain connects TRBV2 to TRBJ2-1; no firm D call. Germline values: CDR1 SNHLY, CDR2 FYNNEI. The CDR3 loop spans 14 amino acids. V lost 7 bases, J lost 7 bases, and 17 bases lay in between. This CDR3 is CASTWTGRTNEQFF. The CDR3 bases are TGTGCCAGCACCTGGACGGGCAGGACGAATGAGCAGTTCTTC.

The rearrangement uses TRBV11-2 and TRBJ1-2; D call uncertain. The CDR3 length is 13 residues. Between the trimmed V and J ends, which lost 5 bases and 2 bases, there was a span of 9 bases. Germline V gene lookup returns CDR1 SGHAT and CDR2 FQNNGV. The CDR3 bases are TGTGCCAGCAGCCGCGCCGAGAACTATGGCTACACCTTC. Translating it yields CASSRAENYGYTF. The variable domain in full, with the rest retrieved from reference TRBV11-2 and TRBJ1-2, is EAGVAQSPRYKIIEKRQSVAFWCNPISGHATLYWYQQILGQGPKLLIQFQNNGVVDDSQLPKDRFSAERLKGVDSTLKIQPAKLEDSAVYLCASSRAENYGYTFGSGTRLTVV.

This chain uses TRBV12-3 or TRBV12-4 with TRBJ2-3, with D possibly being TRBD2 (5 bases). This CDR3 is built from 14 residues. V was trimmed by 6 bases and J by 1 base, leaving 11 bases between them. CDR3 residues: CASSSDWGTDTQYF. CDR3 in DNA: TGTGCCAGCAGCTCGGACTGGGGCACAGATACGCAGTATTTT.

V is TRBV12-3 or TRBV12-4 and J is TRBJ2-1; TRBD2 matches 10 bases. CDR3 length: 15 residues. Losses at the gene ends were 3 bases for V and 6 bases for J; bases not matched to a gene: 5. The CDR3 is CASSFVLAGFNEQFF. CDR3 in DNA: TGTGCCAGCAGTTTTGTACTAGCGGGATTCAATGAGCAGTTCTTC.

The chain has TRBV4-1 and TRBJ1-3; TRBD1 might be the D (6 bases). The V gene's germline CDR1 is MGHRA and CDR2 YSYEKL. V was shortened by 4 bases and J by 4 bases, with 20 bases between the two germline ends. The CDR3 is made up of 17 amino acids. In DNA form, the CDR3 reads TGCGCCAGCAGCCGGGGAGGTATGGTGACAGGCGGAAACACCATATATTTT. It is translated as CASSRGGMVTGGNTIYF.

This rearrangement joins TRBV5-6 to TRBJ1-5; TRBD1 agrees at 8 bases. The CDR3 is 14 residues long. Germline CDR1 is SGHDT and CDR2 is YYEEEE. V was clipped by 5 bases and J by 5 bases; unmatched bases: 6. This CDR3 is CASSRTGSDQPQHF. CDR3 nucleotide sequence: TGTGCCAGCAGTCGGACAGGGAGCGATCAGCCCCAGCATTTT.

The V gene is TRBV9, the J gene TRBJ1-2; perhaps TRBD1 as D (5 bases). Trimming left V 8 bases short and J 4 bases short, with 15 bases between. This CDR3 contains 13 residues. Germline lookup yields CDR1 SGDLS and CDR2 YYNGEE. CDR3 in amino acids: CASTELGGYGYTF. CDR3 sequence (DNA): TGTGCCAGTACAGAGCTCGGGGGCTATGGCTACACCTTC.

The chain joins TRBV28 to TRBJ2-2; D could derive from TRBD1 or TRBD2 (6 bases each). Trimming removed 7 bases from V and 0 bases from J, with 12 bases in between. CDR1 is MDHEN, CDR2 SYDVKM, per germline. The CDR3 runs 15 residues. In DNA, the CDR3 is TGTGCCAGCACCTGGGGGGCCTCGAACACCGGGGAGCTGTTTTTT. Protein: CASTWGASNTGELFF.

This clonotype has a handful of counts. J is TRBJ1-1 and V is TRBV6-5, with D hard to call. V was shortened by 0 bases and J by 6 bases, with 14 bases between the two germline ends. The CDR3 loop spans 15 amino acids. Germline CDR1 reads MNHEY; CDR2 reads SVGAGI. CDR3 nucleotide sequence: TGTGCCAGCAGTTACTCCGGGCCAGGCCTAGCTGAAGCTTTCTTT. This codes for CASSYSGPGLAEAFF.

The chain recombines TRBV25-1 with TRBJ2-5, with D perhaps matching TRBD2 (7 bases). In germline, CDR1 is MGHDK, CDR2 SYGVNS. The CDR3 runs to 15 residues. The germline V and J ends were trimmed by 8 bases and 5 bases, with 21 bases remaining between them. The CDR3 region has the DNA TGTGCCAGCTCCGGGACCGGGGGGCCATCGGAGACCCAGTACTTC. Residues: CASSGTGGPSETQYF.

The chain recombines TRBV4-1 with TRBJ2-4; D not certain. Germline CDR1 MGHRA, CDR2 YSYEKL. V gave up 2 bases and J gave up 0 bases, with 5 bases separating them. This CDR3 spans 14 amino acids. This chain's CDR3 is CASSQTLAKNIQYF. DNA for the CDR3: TGCGCCAGCAGCCAAACATTAGCCAAAAACATTCAGTACTTC.

The chain employs TRBV9 and TRBJ2-3; D is unclear. V was clipped by 1 base and J by 2 bases, with 14 bases between them. The CDR3 covers 16 residues. Germline loops: CDR1 SGDLS, CDR2 YYNGEE. This CDR3 reads CASSVPGGSFTDTQYF. The CDR3 DNA is TGTGCCAGCAGCGTACCTGGTGGCAGTTTCACAGATACGCAGTATTTT.

The chain combines TRBV24-1 with TRBJ1-2; the match to TRBD1 covers 7 bases. The junction had 12 bases not matched to a gene; V was cut back by 3 bases and J by 6 bases. The germline gives CDR1 KGHDR, CDR2 SFDVKD. This CDR3 is built from 16 residues. The CDR3 DNA sequence: TGTGCCACCAGTGATCCACCGGGCCAGGGGGTGAATGGCTACACCTTC. It translates to CATSDPPGQGVNGYTF.

This chain's CDR3 is CAWRLQGLEAFF. For the CDR3, the DNA is TGTGCCTGGAGGCTCCAGGGGCTCGAGGCTTTCTTT. The chain uses TRBV30 and TRBJ1-1; D is possibly TRBD1 (6 bases). Germline loops: CDR1 GTSNPN, CDR2 SVGIG (reference sequence). The germline V and J ends were trimmed by 3 bases and 11 bases, with 16 bases remaining between them. This CDR3 is 12 amino acids long.

There are a few counts of this clonotype. The chain joins TRBV6-1 to TRBJ2-7; D unresolved. The V end was cut by 6 bases, the J end by 4 bases, with 16 bases between. The CDR3 length is 14 residues. Germline CDR1 MNHNS, CDR2 SASEGT. The CDR3 nucleotides read TGTGCCAGCAGAAGAGTGGTGACACCTTACGAGCAGTACTTC. It specifies CASRRVVTPYEQYF.

The chain recombines TRBV4-1 with TRBJ2-7; 8 bases are a match to TRBD1. V trimming: 3 bases; J trimming: 4 bases; junction bases outside the gene matches: 8. Germline V gene data show CDR1 as MGHRA and CDR2 as YSYEKL. This CDR3 contains 15 residues. CDR3 sequence reads: CASSQEDRVGYEQYF. CDR3 in DNA: TGCGCCAGCAGCCAGGAGGACAGGGTTGGGTACGAGCAGTACTTC.

This clonotype was seen a few times. This chain uses TRBV27 with TRBJ2-7; D call uncertain. Germline assignment: CDR1 MNHEY and CDR2 SMNVEV (reference sequence). The CDR3 runs to 14 residues. V was pared by 2 bases and J by 5 bases, with 13 bases between. The chain's CDR3 is CASSLDTRTHEQYF. CDR3 DNA: TGTGCCAGCAGTTTAGACACTCGCACCCACGAGCAGTACTTC.